This T cell receptor (beta chain) was captured by sequencing in a study of blood T cell repertoires in COVID-19. Study summary: There were acute and convalescent COVID-19 samples, and they came from the United States, Italy and Spain. T cells, B-cell-depleted T cells, or PBMCs supplied cDNA or gDNA.

In the original processing: Researchers report that nucleated cell counts were estimated from reference gene primer amplification. Some clones are missing from TCRdb's copy, which holds only in-frame ones; the method was immunoSEQ multiplex PCR. V and J calls and clone size are given by that table; D and trimming were obtained from the DNA. Found here are some 170,000 clones, around 80% of them singletons; the top ten hold roughly 9%. The J segment lost 4 bases and the V segment lost 7 bases, leaving 10 bases of the junction unmatched. The germline CDR1 and CDR2 sequences are MNHEY and SVGAGI. The CDR3 is 15 residues long.

The receptor was isolated from a woman of 80 years or more with active or convalescent COVID-19. The V call is TRBV6-5, the J call TRBJ1-2; 9 nucleotides match TRBD1. What was sequenced was peripheral blood. The CDR3 loop is CASKPSGQGIYGYTF. The DNA of the CDR3 is TGTGCCAGCAAACCTTCGGGACAGGGAATCTATGGCTACACCTTC.